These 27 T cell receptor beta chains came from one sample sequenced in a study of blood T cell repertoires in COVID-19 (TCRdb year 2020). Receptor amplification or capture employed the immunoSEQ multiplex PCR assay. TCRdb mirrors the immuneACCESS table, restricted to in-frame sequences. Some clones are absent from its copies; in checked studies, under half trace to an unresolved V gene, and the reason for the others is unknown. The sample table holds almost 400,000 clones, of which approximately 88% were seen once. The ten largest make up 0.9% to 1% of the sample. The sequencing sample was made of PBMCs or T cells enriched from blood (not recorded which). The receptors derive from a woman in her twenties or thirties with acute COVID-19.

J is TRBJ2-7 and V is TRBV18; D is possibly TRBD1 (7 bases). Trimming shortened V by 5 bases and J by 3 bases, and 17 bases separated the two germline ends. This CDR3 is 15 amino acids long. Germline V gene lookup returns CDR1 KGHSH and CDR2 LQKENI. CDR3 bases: TGTGCCAGCTCATCTCAGGGGGACTCCCACTACGAGCAGTACTTC. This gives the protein CASSSQGDSHYEQYF.

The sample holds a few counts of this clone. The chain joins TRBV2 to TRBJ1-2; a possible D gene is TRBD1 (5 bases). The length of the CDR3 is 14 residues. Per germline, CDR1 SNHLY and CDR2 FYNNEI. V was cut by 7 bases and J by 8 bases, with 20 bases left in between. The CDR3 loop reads CASTPDNSAGGYTF. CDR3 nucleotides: TGTGCCAGCACCCCGGACAACTCGGCGGGGGGCTACACCTTC. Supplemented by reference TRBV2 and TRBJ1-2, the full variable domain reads EPEVTQTPSHQVTQMGQEVILRCVPISNHLYFYWYRQILGQKVEFLVSFYNNEISEKSEIFDDQFSVERPDGSNFTLKIRSTKLEDSAMYFCASTPDNSAGGYTFGSGTRLTVV.

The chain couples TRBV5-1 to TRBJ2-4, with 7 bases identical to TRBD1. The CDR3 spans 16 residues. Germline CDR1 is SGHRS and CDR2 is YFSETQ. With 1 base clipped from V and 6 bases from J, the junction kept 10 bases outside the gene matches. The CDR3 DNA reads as TGCGCCAGCAGCTTGTTCGGGGACAGTATCGGAAACATTCAGTACTTC. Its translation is CASSLFGDSIGNIQYF.

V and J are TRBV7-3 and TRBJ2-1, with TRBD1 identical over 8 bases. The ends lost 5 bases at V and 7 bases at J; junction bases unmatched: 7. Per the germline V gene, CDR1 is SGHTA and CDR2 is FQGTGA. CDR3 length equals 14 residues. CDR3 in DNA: TGTGCCAGCAGCCCAGGACAGGGACGGAATGAGCAGTTCTTC. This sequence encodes CASSPGQGRNEQFF.

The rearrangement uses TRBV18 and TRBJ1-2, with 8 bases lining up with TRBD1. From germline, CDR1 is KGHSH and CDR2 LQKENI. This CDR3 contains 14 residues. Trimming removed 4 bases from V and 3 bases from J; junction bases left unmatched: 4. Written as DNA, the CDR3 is TGTGCCAGCTCACTACAACAGGGGGACTATGGCTACACCTTC. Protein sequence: CASSLQQGDYGYTF.

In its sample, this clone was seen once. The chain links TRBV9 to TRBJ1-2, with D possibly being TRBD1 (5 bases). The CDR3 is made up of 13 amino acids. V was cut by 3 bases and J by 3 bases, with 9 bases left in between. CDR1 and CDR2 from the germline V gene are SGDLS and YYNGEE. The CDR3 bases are TGTGCCAGCAGCGCACAGGTAGACTATGGCTACACCTTC. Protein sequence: CASSAQVDYGYTF.

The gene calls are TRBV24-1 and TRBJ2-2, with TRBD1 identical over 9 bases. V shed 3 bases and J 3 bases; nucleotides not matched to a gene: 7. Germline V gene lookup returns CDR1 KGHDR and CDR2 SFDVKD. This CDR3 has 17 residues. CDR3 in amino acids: CATSDTAGTGYTGELFF. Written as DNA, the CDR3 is TGTGCCACCAGTGATACCGCCGGGACAGGGTACACCGGGGAGCTGTTTTTT.

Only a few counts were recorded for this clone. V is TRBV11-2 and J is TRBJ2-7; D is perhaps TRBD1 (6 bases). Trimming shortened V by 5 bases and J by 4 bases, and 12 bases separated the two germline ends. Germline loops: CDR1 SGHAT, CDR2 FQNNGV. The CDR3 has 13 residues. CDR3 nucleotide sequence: TGTGCCAGCAGCCTGGACAGCGTGTACGAGCAGTACTTC. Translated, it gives CASSLDSVYEQYF.

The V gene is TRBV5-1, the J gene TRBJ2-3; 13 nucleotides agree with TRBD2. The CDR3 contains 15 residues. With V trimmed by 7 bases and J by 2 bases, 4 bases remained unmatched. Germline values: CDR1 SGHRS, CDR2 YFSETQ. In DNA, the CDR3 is TGCGCCAGCTGGGGACTAGCGGGGAACACAGATACGCAGTATTTT. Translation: CASWGLAGNTDTQYF.

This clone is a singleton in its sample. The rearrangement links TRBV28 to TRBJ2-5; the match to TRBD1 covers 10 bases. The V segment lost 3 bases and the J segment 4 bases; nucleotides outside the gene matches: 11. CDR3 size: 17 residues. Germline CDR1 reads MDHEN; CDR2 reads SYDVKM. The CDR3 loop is CASSFLPRQGAGETQYF. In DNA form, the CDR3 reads TGTGCCAGCAGTTTCCTGCCTCGACAGGGGGCTGGAGAGACCCAGTACTTC. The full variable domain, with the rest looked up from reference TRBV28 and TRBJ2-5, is DVKVTQSSRYLVKRTGEKVFLECVQDMDHENMFWYRQDPGLGLRLIYFSYDVKMKEKGDIPEGYSVSREKKERFSLILESASTNQTSMYLCASSFLPRQGAGETQYFGPGTRLLVL.

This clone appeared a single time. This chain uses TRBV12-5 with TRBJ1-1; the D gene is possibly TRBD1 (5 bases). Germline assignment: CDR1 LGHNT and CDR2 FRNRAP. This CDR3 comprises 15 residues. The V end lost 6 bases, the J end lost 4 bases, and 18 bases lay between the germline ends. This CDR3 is CASGRLREGTTEAFF. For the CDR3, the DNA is TGTGCTAGTGGCCGGCTACGGGAGGGGACCACTGAAGCTTTCTTT.

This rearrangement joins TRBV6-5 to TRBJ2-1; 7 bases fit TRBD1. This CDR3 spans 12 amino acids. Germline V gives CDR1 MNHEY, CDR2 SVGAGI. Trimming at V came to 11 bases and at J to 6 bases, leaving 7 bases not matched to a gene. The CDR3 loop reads CAGETGRNEQFF. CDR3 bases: TGTGCCGGAGAGACAGGGCGCAATGAGCAGTTCTTC.

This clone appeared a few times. This CDR3 reads CASSLNRDVTTDTQYF. The CDR3 DNA follows: TGTGCCAGCAGCCTAAACAGGGATGTGACCACAGATACGCAGTATTTT. The chain joins TRBV3-1 (or the pseudogene TRBV3-2) to TRBJ2-3; a possible D gene is TRBD1 (6 bases). Germline CDR1 LGHDT, CDR2 YNNKEL (reference sequence). With 4 bases removed from V and 2 bases from J, the gap between germline ends came to 16 bases. The CDR3 covers 16 residues.

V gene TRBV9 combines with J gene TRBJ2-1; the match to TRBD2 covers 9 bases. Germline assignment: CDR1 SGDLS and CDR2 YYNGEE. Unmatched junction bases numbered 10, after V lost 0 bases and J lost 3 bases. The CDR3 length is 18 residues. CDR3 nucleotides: TGTGCCAGCAGCGTAGGCGGGGGAGCGGGGGGCTACTACAATGAGCAGTTCTTC. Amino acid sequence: CASSVGGGAGGYYNEQFF.

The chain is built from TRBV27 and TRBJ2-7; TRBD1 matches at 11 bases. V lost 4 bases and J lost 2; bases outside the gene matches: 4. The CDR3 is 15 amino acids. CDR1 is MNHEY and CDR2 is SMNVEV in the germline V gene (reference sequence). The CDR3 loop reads CASSSGTGGPYEQYF. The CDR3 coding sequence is TGTGCCAGCAGTTCCGGGACAGGGGGTCCCTACGAGCAGTACTTC.

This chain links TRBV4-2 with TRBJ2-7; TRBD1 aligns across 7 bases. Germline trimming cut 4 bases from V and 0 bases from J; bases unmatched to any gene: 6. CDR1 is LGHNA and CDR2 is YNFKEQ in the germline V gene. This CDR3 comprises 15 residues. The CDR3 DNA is TGTGCCAGCAGCCTCCAAGGGGACAGCTCCTACGAGCAGTACTTC. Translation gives CASSLQGDSSYEQYF.

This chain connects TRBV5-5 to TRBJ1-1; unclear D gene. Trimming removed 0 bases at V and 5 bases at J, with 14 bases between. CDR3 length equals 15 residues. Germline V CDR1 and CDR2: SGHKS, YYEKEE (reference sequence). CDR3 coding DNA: TGTGCCAGCAGCTTGGAAGGCACCCCAGGAACTGAAGCTTTCTTT. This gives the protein CASSLEGTPGTEAFF.

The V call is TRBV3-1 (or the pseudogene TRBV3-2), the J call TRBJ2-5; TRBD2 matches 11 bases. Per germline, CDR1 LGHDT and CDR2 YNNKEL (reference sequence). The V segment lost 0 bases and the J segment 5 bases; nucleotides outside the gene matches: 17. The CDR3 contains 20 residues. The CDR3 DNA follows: TGTGCCAGCAGCCAAGATACGGGTAGCGGGGGGGCCGGCTCGTACGAGACCCAGTACTTC. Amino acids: CASSQDTGSGGAGSYETQYF.

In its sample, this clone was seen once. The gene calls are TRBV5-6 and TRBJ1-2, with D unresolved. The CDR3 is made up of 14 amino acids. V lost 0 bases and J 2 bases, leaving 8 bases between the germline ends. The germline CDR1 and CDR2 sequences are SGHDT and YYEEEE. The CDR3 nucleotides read TGTGCCAGCAGCTTGGTACAGATGAACTATGGCTACACCTTC. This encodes CASSLVQMNYGYTF.

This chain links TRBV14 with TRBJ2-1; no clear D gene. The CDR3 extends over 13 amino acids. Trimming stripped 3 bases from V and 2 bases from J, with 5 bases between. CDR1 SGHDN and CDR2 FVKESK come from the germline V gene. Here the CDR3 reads CASSQAPYNEQFF. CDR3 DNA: TGTGCCAGCAGCCAGGCCCCCTACAATGAGCAGTTCTTC.

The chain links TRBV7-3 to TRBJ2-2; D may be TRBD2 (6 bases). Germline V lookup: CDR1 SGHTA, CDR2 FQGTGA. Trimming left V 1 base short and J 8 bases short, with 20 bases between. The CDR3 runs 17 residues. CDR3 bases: TGTGCCAGCAGCTTAAATCGGGGGACGACCATGACGGGGGAGCTGTTTTTT. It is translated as CASSLNRGTTMTGELFF. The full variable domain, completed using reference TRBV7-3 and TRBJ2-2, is GAGVSQTPSNKVTEKGKYVELRCDPISGHTALYWYRQSLGQGPEFLIYFQGTGAADDSGLPNDRFFAVRPEGSVSTLKIQRTERGDSAVYLCASSLNRGTTMTGELFFGEGSRLTVL.

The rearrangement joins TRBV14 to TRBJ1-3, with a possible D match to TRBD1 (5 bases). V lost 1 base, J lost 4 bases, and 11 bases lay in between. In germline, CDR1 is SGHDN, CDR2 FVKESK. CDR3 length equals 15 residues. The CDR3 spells CASSQVRGRGNTIYF. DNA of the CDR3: TGTGCCAGCAGCCAAGTAAGGGGCAGAGGAAACACCATATATTTT.

CDR3 protein: CASSLSSGQGKYGYTF. The CDR3 DNA follows: TGTGCCAGCAGCTTGAGTTCGGGACAGGGGAAATATGGCTACACCTTC. This chain links TRBV5-4 with TRBJ1-2; 10 nucleotides agree with TRBD1. This CDR3 region has 16 residues. CDR1 is SGHNT and CDR2 is YYREEE in the germline V gene (reference sequence). Unmatched junction bases numbered 8, after V lost 1 base and J lost 5 bases.

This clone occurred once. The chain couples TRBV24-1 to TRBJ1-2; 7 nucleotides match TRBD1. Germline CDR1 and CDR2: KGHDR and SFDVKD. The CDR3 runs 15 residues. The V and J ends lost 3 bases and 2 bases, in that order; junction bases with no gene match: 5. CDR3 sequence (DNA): TGTGCCACCAGTGATCAAGAGACAGGGAACTATGGCTACACCTTC. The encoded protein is CATSDQETGNYGYTF.

The CDR3 coding sequence is TGTGCCAGCAGTTCACAGGGGGGCCTTATAAACATTCAGTACTTC. Protein: CASSSQGGLINIQYF. The J gene is TRBJ2-4, the V gene TRBV6-2 or TRBV6-3; 8 nucleotides match TRBD1. Germline CDR1 reads MNHEY; CDR2 reads SVGEGT. The CDR3 loop spans 15 amino acids. Trimming removed 4 bases from V and 6 bases from J; junction bases left unmatched: 8.

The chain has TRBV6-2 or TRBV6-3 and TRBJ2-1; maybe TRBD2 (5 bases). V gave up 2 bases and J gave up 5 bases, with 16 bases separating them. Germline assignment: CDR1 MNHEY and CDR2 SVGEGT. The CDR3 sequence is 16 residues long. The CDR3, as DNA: TGTGCCAGCAGTTACGGCCAGGCTAGCAGCAACAATGAGCAGTTCTTC. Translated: CASSYGQASSNNEQFF.

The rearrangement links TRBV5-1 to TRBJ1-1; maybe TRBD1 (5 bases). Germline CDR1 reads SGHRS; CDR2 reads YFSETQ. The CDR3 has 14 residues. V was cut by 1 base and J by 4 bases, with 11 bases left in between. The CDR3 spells CASSLLQGSTEAFF. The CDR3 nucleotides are TGCGCCAGCAGCTTGTTGCAGGGTAGCACTGAAGCTTTCTTT.